This section outlines one T cell receptor (beta chain) sequence together with its context. Germline-derived CDR1 and CDR2 are SGHNT and YYREEE (reference sequence). V lost 4 bases and J lost 2; bases outside the gene matches: 8. The CDR3 contains 16 residues. Using immunoSEQ multiplex PCR, the repertoire was profiled, and TCRdb retains in-frame clones only, with some absent. The sample has 240,000 or so clones, 85% to 90% seen once; the top ten hold roughly 8.3%. This sample is part of a study of blood T cell repertoires in COVID-19. For recovered donors of Cohort 3, there were two negative PCRs, clearance, or symptom resolution.

This TCR derives from a man in his forties or fifties who had recovered from COVID-19. The sequenced sample was PBMCs or T cells enriched from blood (not recorded which). The V and J genes are TRBV5-4 and TRBJ2-7; 11 bases are shared with TRBD1. The DNA for the CDR3 is TGTGCCAGCAGCAACATGCCGGGACAGGGGGCCTACGAGCAGTACTTC. Amino acids: CASSNMPGQGAYEQYF.